The text below deals with one T cell receptor beta chain. The time point is: healthy volunteer bleed at 2 weeks. Unfractionated whole blood served as the source for total RNA extraction. Germline CDR1 reads DFQATT; CDR2 reads SNEGSKA (reference sequence). The CDR3 totals 16 residues. The trim removed 0 bases at V and 3 bases at J, leaving 9 bases unmatched. MiXCR, applied by TCRdb to the RACE reads, yields one record per CDR3 protein. The sample lists some 120,000 distinct CDR3 sequences, about 9% occurring once. This entry comes from a study of human T cells and chemical hapten exposure. Source material: whole blood. The chain is built from TRBV20-1 and TRBJ2-7; the match to TRBD1 covers 9 bases. The sequence came from a male donor in good health. Some clones in this sample may be carry-over from other donors' samples. The CDR3 loop reads CSARDGGTGLLYEQYF. The CDR3 DNA is TGCAGTGCTAGAGATGGGGGGACAGGGCTCCTCTACGAGCAGTACTTC.